This T cell receptor (beta chain) was sequenced during a study of T cell responses to AZD1222 COVID-19 vaccine. Profiled with immunoSEQ multiplex PCR; TCRdb holds only in-frame clones, not every one. Found here are 120,000 to 150,000 clones, about nine tenths of them singletons; the top ten hold approximately 3%. V lost 5 bases, J lost 0 bases, and 6 bases lay in between. The CDR3 is made up of 13 amino acids. Germline CDR1 is SGHTA and CDR2 is FQGTGA. General study points: Spike-wide vaccine-associated CD4 TCRs dominated at 160-218 and 743-854.

This clone was detected only once. The antigen is unknown. Other DNA sequences in the same sample also yield this CDR3. The TCR was taken from an adult in good health. The V gene is TRBV7-3, the J gene TRBJ2-3; D uncertain. Here the sequenced sample was peripheral blood, taken on day 0 of MenACWY control vaccination. The CDR3 sequence: CASSLSSTDTQYF. The CDR3 nucleotides are TGTGCCAGCAGCCTGTCTAGCACAGATACGCAGTATTTT.